What follows describes a single TCR beta chain. Its antigen is not identified. The sample comes from a study of T-cell memory formation after mild COVID-19. Overall study: Most TCR clusters belonged to a single donor.

The TCR alpha and TCR beta cDNA libraries, bearing sample barcodes and UMIs, were generated by 5'RACE using constant-segment primers. One entry per CDR3 protein, called by TCRdb with MiXCR from the 5' RACE reads. The data contain fewer than 650,000 distinct CDR3 sequences, 17% of them singletons. Study-level points and caveats: Largely, contracting CD4+ clones fell within CM and EM, and contracting CD8+ clones within EMRA. Later expanders leaned CD4+, whereas day 15 to 85 contracting clones were balanced CD4/CD8.

The sequencing input was PBMCs or a T cell subset sorted from them (not recorded which). This TCR was recovered from an adult woman who had mild COVID-19 (a few samples of this study predate the infection). Cell type and time point are not known.

CDR3 DNA sequence: TGTGCCAGCAGTTCCCAGGGGCTCTACGAGCAGTACTTC. Its protein is CASSSQGLYEQYF. This sequence joins TRBV28 and TRBJ2-7, with D possibly being TRBD1 (6 bases). The CDR3 is made up of 13 amino acids. CDR1 is MDHEN, CDR2 SYDVKM, per germline. V lost 4 bases and J lost 3, with 10 bases in between.